Listed here are 4 T cell receptor beta chains from one sample, sequenced in a study of T cell responses to AZD1222 COVID-19 vaccine. Profiling relied on immunoSEQ multiplex PCR, and the TCRdb table lists in-frame clones only, not all of them. The table lists 110,000 to 150,000 clones, just over 85% of them singletons. The source was peripheral blood, collected on day 0 of AZD1222 vaccination. These receptors were collected from an adult in good health.

This chain uses TRBV29-1 with TRBJ2-2; D not resolved. V lost 4 bases and J 6 bases, leaving 9 bases between the germline ends. Germline V gene lookup returns CDR1 SQVTM and CDR2 ANQGSEA. This CDR3 has 12 residues. As DNA, the CDR3 is TGCAGCGTTGTACAAAGGTCCGGGGAGCTGTTTTTT. Its protein product is CSVVQRSGELFF.

This clone came up once. The chain recombines TRBV19 with TRBJ1-1, with TRBD1 matching over 7 bases. The CDR3 is 16 residues long. V was clipped by 5 bases and J by 3 bases; unmatched bases: 12. The germline V gene has CDR1 LNHDA and CDR2 SQIVND (reference sequence). The CDR3 DNA reads TGTGCCAGTAGTTTCACAGGGGCGAGTATATACACTGAAGCTTTCTTT. Protein sequence: CASSFTGASIYTEAFF.

The chain is built from TRBV9 and TRBJ1-3, with D perhaps matching TRBD1 (6 bases). V lost 0 bases and J 4 bases, leaving 8 bases between the germline ends. The CDR3 has 14 residues. From germline, CDR1 is SGDLS and CDR2 YYNGEE. CDR3 residues: CASSVEGGGNTIYF. In nucleotides, the CDR3 is TGTGCCAGCAGCGTAGAAGGGGGAGGAAACACCATATATTTT.

The chain employs TRBV28 and TRBJ1-1; D gene uncertain. CDR3 size: 13 residues. Trimming shortened V by 2 bases and J by 8 bases, and 12 bases separated the two germline ends. CDR1 and CDR2 from the germline V gene are MDHEN and SYDVKM. This CDR3 is CASSLTQVGEAFF. The DNA for the CDR3 is TGTGCCAGCAGTTTAACTCAAGTTGGGGAAGCTTTCTTT.